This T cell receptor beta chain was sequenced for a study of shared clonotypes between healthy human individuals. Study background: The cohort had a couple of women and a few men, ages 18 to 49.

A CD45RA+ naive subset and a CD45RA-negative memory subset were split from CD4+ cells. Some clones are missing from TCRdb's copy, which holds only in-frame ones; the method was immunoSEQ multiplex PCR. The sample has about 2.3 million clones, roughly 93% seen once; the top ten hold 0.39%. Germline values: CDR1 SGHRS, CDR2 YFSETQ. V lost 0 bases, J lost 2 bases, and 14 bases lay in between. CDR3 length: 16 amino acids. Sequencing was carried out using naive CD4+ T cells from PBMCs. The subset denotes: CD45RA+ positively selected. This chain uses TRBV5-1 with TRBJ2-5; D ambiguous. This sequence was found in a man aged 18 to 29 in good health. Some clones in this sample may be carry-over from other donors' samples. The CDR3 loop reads CASSLALVASQETQYF. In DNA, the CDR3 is TGCGCCAGCAGCTTGGCCTTAGTGGCTAGTCAAGAGACCCAGTACTTC. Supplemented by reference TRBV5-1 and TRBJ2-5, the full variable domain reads KAGVTQTPRYLIKTRGQQVTLSCSPISGHRSVSWYQQTPGQGLQFLFEYFSETQRNKGNFPGRFSGRQFSNSRSEMNVSTLELGDSALYLCASSLALVASQETQYFGPGTRLLVL.